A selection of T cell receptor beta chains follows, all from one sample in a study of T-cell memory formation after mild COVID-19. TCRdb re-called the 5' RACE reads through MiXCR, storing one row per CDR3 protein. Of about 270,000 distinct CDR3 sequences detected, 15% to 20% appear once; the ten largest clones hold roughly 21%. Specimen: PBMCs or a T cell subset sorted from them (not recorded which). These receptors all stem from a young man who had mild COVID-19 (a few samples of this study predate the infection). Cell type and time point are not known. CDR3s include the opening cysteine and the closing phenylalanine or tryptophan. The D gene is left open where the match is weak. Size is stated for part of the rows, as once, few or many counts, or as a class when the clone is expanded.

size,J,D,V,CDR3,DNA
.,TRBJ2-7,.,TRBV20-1,CSAGDPYEQYF,TGCAGTGCAGGGGACCCCTACGAGCAGTACTTC
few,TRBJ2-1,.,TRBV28,CDSSLIRRANEQFF,TGTGACAGCAGTTTAATCCGCAGGGCCAATGAGCAGTTCTTC
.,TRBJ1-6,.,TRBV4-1,CASSQDVLSSYNSPLHF,TGCGCCAGCAGCCAAGATGTACTGAGCTCCTATAATTCACCCCTCCACTTT
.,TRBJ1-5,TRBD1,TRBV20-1,CSARGGTGTGQPQHF,TGCAGTGCTAGAGGGGGGACAGGGACCGGTCAGCCCCAGCATTTT
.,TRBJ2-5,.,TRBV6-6,CASSRLTGSQETQYF,TGTGCCAGCAGCCGCCTGACAGGTTCCCAAGAGACCCAGTACTTC
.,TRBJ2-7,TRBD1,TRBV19,CASSSIQGAISYEQYF,TGTGCCAGTAGTTCAATACAGGGGGCGATCTCCTACGAGCAGTACTTC
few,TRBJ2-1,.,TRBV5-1,CASSFGANYNEQFF,TGCGCCAGCAGCTTCGGCGCGAACTACAATGAGCAGTTCTTC
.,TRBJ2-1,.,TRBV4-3,CASSSSFSYNEQFF,TGCGCCAGCAGTTCGAGTTTCTCCTACAATGAGCAGTTCTTC
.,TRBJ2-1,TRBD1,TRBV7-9,CASSFTGGRNEQFF,TGTGCCAGCAGCTTTACAGGGGGAAGGAATGAGCAGTTCTTC
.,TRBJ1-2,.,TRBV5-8,CASSFRTAGQDTF,TGTGCCAGCAGCTTCAGAACGGCGGGTCAGGACACCTTC
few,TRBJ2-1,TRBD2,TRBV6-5,CASSYSGGGAYNEQFF,TGTGCCAGCAGTTACTCAGGCGGGGGGGCTTACAATGAGCAGTTCTTC
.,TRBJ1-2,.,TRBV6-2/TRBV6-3,CASRPDRGYTF,TGTGCCAGCAGACCGGACAGAGGCTACACCTTC
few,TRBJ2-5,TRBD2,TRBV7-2,CASSLATSGGSKTQYF,TGTGCCAGCAGCTTAGCGACTAGCGGGGGGTCTAAGACCCAGTACTTC
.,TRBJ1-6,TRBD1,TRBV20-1,CSARAQGGSPLHF,TGCAGTGCTAGAGCCCAGGGGGGGTCACCCCTCCACTTT
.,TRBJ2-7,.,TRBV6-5,CASKKGLSSYEQYF,TGTGCCAGCAAAAAGGGTTTAAGCTCCTACGAGCAGTACTTC
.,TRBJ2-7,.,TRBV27,CASSTGQLREQYF,TGTGCCAGCAGTACCGGACAGTTGCGGGAGCAGTACTTC
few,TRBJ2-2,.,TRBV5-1,CASNPNTGELFF,TGCGCCAGCAACCCAAACACCGGGGAGCTGTTTTTT
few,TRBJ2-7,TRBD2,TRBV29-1,CSVEVLARSSYEQYF,TGCAGCGTTGAAGTACTAGCGCGGAGCTCCTACGAGCAGTACTTC
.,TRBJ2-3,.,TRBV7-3,CASSQGHTDTQYF,TGTGCCAGCAGCCAGGGACACACAGATACGCAGTATTTT
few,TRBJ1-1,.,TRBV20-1,CSARDHQGGNTEAFF,TGCAGTGCTAGAGATCATCAGGGTGGGAACACTGAAGCTTTCTTT
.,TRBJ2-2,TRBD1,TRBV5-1,CASSPRQGWTGELFF,TGCGCCAGCAGCCCTAGACAGGGTTGGACCGGGGAGCTGTTTTTT
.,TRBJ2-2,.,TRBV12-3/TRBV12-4,CASSPAGGGAETGELFF,TGTGCCAGCAGTCCCGCGGGTGGGGGCGCGGAGACCGGGGAGCTGTTTTTT
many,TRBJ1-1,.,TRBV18,CASSPYFRAEAFF,TGTGCCAGCTCCCCTTATTTCAGGGCTGAAGCTTTCTTT
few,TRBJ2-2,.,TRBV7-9,CASSRTRNTGELFF,TGTGCCAGCAGCCGGACAAGGAACACCGGGGAGCTGTTTTTT
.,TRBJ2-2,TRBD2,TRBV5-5,CASSLGAGETGELFF,TGTGCCAGCAGCTTGGGAGCGGGGGAGACCGGGGAGCTGTTTTTT
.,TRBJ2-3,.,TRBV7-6,CASSPFMAVADTQYF,TGTGCCAGCAGCCCGTTCATGGCGGTGGCAGATACGCAGTATTTT
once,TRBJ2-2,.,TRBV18,CASSPRVVTGELFF,TGTGCCAGCTCACCACGGGTAGTCACCGGGGAGCTGTTTTTT
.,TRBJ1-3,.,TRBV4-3,CASSQDGSSGNTIYF,TGCGCCAGCAGCCAAGATGGAAGCTCTGGAAACACCATATATTTT
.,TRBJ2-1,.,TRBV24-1,CATGVLNNEQFF,TGTGCCACCGGGGTGCTAAACAATGAGCAGTTCTTC
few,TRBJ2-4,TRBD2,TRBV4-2,CASSQAGLAGLKNIQYF,TGTGCCAGCAGCCAGGCTGGACTAGCGGGGCTCAAAAACATTCAGTACTTC
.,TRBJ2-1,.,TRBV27,CASSGDAYNEQFF,TGTGCCAGCAGTGGGGACGCCTACAATGAGCAGTTCTTC
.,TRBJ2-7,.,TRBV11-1,CASSFHSTYEQYF,TGTGCCAGCAGCTTTCACAGCACCTACGAGCAGTACTTC
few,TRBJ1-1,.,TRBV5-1,CASTSDGDSTEAFF,TGCGCCAGCACCTCGGACGGCGACAGTACTGAAGCTTTCTTT
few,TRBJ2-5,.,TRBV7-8,CASSARLRAGATQETQYF,TGTGCCAGCAGCGCCCGGTTGAGAGCGGGCGCAACTCAAGAGACCCAGTACTTC
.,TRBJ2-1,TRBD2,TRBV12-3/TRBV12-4,CASSLSRGGLNEQFF,TGTGCCAGCAGTTTATCACGGGGGGGCCTCAATGAGCAGTTCTTC
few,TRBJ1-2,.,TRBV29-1,CSVEGTGNYGYTF,TGCAGCGTTGAAGGGACGGGGAACTATGGCTACACCTTC
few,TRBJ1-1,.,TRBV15,CATSRDHQAGTEAFF,TGTGCCACCAGCAGAGATCATCAGGCGGGCACTGAAGCTTTCTTT
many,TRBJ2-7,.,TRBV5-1,CASRQDPGIAYEQYF,TGCGCCAGCAGACAAGACCCCGGGATTGCCTACGAGCAGTACTTC
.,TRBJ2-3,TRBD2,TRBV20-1,CSARGLAGGSISGTDTQYF,TGCAGTGCTAGAGGGCTAGCGGGGGGCTCCATCAGTGGCACAGATACGCAGTATTTT
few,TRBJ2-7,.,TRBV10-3,CAISNTYEQYF,TGTGCCATCAGCAACACCTACGAGCAGTACTTC
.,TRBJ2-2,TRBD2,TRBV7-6,CASTLSGGAATGELFF,TGTGCCAGCACCCTTAGCGGGGGGGCCGCCACCGGGGAGCTGTTTTTT
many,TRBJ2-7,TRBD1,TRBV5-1,CASSLLGQGSYEQYF,TGCGCCAGCAGCTTGTTGGGACAGGGATCCTACGAGCAGTACTTC
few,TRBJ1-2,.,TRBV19,CASSEDGYTF,TGTGCCAGTAGTGAAGATGGCTACACCTTC
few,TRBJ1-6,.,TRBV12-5,CASGFDSNSPLHF,TGTGCTAGTGGATTTGACAGCAACTCACCCCTCCACTTT
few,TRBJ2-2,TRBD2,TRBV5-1,CASKDGLVNTGELFF,TGCGCCAGCAAAGACGGACTAGTGAACACCGGGGAGCTGTTTTTT
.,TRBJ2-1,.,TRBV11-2,CASTMRRNEQFF,TGTGCCAGCACCATGAGACGGAATGAGCAGTTCTTC
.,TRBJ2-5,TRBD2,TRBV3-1,CASSQITSGEETQYF,TGTGCCAGCAGCCAAATTACTAGCGGGGAAGAGACCCAGTACTTC
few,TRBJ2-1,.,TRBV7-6,CASSPAIHKPTDNEQFF,TGTGCCAGCAGCCCGGCTATCCATAAACCCACGGACAATGAGCAGTTCTTC
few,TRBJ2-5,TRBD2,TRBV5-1,CASREMRGTGETQYF,TGCGCCAGCAGAGAGATGCGGGGGACGGGGGAGACCCAGTACTTC
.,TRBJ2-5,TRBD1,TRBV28,CASSSRTGGRKTQYF,TGTGCCAGCAGTTCACGGACAGGGGGCAGGAAGACCCAGTACTTC
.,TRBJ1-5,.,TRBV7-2,CASSLMNQPQHF,TGTGCCAGCAGCTTAATGAATCAGCCCCAGCATTTT
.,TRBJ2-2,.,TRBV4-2,CASSQLASGELFF,TGTGCCAGCAGCCAACTAGCCTCCGGGGAGCTGTTTTTT
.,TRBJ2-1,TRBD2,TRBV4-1,CASSPGVGGGNEQFF,TGCGCCAGCAGCCCCGGGGTTGGGGGGGGAAATGAGCAGTTCTTC
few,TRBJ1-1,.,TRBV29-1,CSVDEVSRPEAFF,TGCAGCGTTGACGAGGTTTCGCGTCCTGAAGCTTTCTTT
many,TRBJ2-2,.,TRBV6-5,CASSRRPETGELFF,TGTGCCAGCAGTAGGCGACCTGAAACCGGGGAGCTGTTTTTT